Listed below are T cell receptor beta chains from one sample, sequenced in a study of blood T cell repertoires in COVID-19. The assay was immunoSEQ multiplex PCR, and TCRdb's table has in-frame clones only and misses some. The sample records about 290,000 clones, roughly nine tenths being singletons. Sample: peripheral blood. All receptors derive from a woman aged 25-40 years with COVID-19, enrolled during active disease. CDR3s include the opening cysteine and the closing phenylalanine or tryptophan.

CDR3 protein,J gene,V gene
CASSQGELAKNIQYF,TRBJ2-4,TRBV7-8
CASSRRGPTEAFF,TRBJ1-1,TRBV28
CASSKQGSYGYTF,TRBJ1-2,TRBV27
CSASPGQGNYGYTF,TRBJ1-2,TRBV20-1
CASSREGPYGYTF,TRBJ1-2,TRBV5-5
CAISAGGQETQYF,TRBJ2-5,TRBV10-3
CATSDHRTSGGASYNEQFF,TRBJ2-1,TRBV24-1
CASSPGTSLLRGGEQFF,TRBJ2-1,TRBV18
CASSLGTGGREQYF,TRBJ2-7,TRBV5-1
CASTRQPYSNQPQHF,TRBJ1-5,TRBV2